This TCR beta chain was identified in a study of T cells in localized non-small cell lung cancer. Germline loops: CDR1 MNHEY, CDR2 SVGAGI. V lost 7 bases, J lost 1 base, and 9 bases stayed unmatched. This CDR3 is 15 amino acids long. About this clone itself: Its antigen is unidentified.

Overall study findings and caveats: The study detected a median 57 of the top 100 tumor clones in adjacent lung. Uninvolved neighboring lung showed the greatest T cell clonality, exceeding tumor.

Repertoires were generated with immunoSEQ multiplex PCR, while TCRdb's copy carries only in-frame clones and drops some. The sample lists 75,000 to 90,000 clones, approximately 85% seen once, with more than 2.5% in the top ten. The sample here was peripheral blood, taken before any cancer treatment. The clonotype was recovered from a man between 40 and 70 years old with stage I lung adenocarcinoma. The chain carries TRBV6-5 and TRBJ1-1; 7 positions match TRBD1. CDR3 residues: CASKSTQGGNTEAFF. Written as DNA, the CDR3 is TGTGCCAGCAAAAGCACCCAGGGGGGGAACACTGAAGCTTTCTTT.